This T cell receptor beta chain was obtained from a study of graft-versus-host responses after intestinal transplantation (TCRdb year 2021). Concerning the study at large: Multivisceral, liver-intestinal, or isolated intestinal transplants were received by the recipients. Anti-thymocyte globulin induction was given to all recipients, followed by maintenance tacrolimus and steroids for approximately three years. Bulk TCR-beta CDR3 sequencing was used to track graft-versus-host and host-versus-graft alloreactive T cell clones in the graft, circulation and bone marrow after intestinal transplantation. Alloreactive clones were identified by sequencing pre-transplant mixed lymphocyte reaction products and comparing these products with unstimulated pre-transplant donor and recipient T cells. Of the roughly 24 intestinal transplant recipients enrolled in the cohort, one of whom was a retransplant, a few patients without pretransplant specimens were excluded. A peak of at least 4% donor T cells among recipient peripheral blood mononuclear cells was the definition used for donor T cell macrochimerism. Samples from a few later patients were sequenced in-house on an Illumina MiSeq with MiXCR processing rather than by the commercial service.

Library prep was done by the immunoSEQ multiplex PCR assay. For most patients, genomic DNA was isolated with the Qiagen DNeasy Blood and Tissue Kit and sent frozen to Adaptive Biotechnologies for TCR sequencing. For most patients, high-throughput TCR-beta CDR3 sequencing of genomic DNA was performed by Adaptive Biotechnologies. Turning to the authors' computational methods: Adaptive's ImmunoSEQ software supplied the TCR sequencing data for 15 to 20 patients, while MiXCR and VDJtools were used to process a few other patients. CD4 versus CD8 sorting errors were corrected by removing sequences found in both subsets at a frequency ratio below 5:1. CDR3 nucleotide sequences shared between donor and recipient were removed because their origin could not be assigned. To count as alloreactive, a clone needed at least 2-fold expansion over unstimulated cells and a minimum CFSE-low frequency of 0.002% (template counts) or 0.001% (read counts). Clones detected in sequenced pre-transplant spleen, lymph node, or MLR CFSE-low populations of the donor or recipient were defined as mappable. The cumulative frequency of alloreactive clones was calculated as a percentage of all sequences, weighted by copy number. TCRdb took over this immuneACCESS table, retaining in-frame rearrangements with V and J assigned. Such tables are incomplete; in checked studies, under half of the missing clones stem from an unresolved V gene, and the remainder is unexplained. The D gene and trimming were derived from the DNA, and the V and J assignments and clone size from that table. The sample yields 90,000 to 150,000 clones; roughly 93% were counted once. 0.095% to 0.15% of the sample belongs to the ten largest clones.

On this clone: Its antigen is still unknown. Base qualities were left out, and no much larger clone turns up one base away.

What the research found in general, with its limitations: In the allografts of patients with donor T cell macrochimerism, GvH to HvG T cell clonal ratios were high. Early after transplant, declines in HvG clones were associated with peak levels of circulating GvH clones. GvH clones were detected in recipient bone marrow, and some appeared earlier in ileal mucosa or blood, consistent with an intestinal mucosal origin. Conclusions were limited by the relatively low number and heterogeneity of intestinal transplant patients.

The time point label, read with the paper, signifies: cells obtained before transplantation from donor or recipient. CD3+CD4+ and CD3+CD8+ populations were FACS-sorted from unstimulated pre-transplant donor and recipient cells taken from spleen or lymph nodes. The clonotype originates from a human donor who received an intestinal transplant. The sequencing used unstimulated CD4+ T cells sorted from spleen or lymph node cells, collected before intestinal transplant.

The CDR3 protein is CAWSSVASGRPSGTQYF. DNA sequence: TGTGCCTGGAGTTCGGTCGCTAGCGGGAGGCCCTCGGGTACGCAGTATTTT. The chain is made from TRBV30 and TRBJ2-3, and 11 junctional nucleotides match TRBD2. V ends up 2 bases short and J 8 bases short, with an unmatched junction base count of 15. Measured from the cysteine to the phenylalanine, the CDR3 is 17 residues long. Only CDR3 DNA remains: 51 bases, in frame from the first base. CDR1 and CDR2, per the germline V gene (reference sequence), are GTSNPN and SVGIG.